This is a list of T cell receptor beta chains from one sample in a study of T cells in Graves' hyperthyroidism and ophthalmopathy. TCRdb recomputed calls from the multiplex PCR reads with MiXCR, one row per CDR3 protein. There are over 250,000 distinct CDR3 sequences in the sample; approximately 15% occur only once, and around 58% lies in the top ten. Input material: blood. Receptors were obtained from a woman aged 55-75 years with Graves' ophthalmopathy. Each CDR3 is given with its conserved first and last residue. The D gene is left open where the match is weak. Clone size appears in some rows only: once, few, many, or a class for an expanded clone.

J,D,size,V,DNA,CDR3
TRBJ2-7,.,.,TRBV27,TGTGCCAGCAGTTCAATGGGGGGGACATTCTGGGAGCAGTACTTC,CASSSMGGTFWEQYF
TRBJ2-5,.,many,TRBV18,TGTGCCAGCTCACCGCCTGGGACCAAAGAGACCCAGTACTTC,CASSPPGTKETQYF
TRBJ1-2,.,.,TRBV4-3,TGCGCCAGCAGCCAAGGGAGCTTCAACTATGGCTACACCTTC,CASSQGSFNYGYTF
TRBJ2-2,TRBD1,many,TRBV5-1,TGCGCCAGCAGCCAAAACAGGGGTGGGACCGGGGAGCTGTTTTTT,CASSQNRGGTGELFF
TRBJ1-4,.,many,TRBV18,TGTGCCAGCTCACAGGGGACTAATGAAAAACTGTTTTTT,CASSQGTNEKLFF
TRBJ1-6,.,many,TRBV3-1,TGTGCCAGCAGCCAAGATTCTGAACTGTCACCCCTCCACTTT,CASSQDSELSPLHF
TRBJ2-7,.,many,TRBV18,TGTGCCAGCTCCGTATCCTACGAGCAGTACTTC,CASSVSYEQYF
TRBJ2-5,.,.,TRBV5-6,TGTGCCAGCAGCTTATTTGGGGGGGAGACCCAGTACTTC,CASSLFGGETQYF
TRBJ1-1,.,many,TRBV12-3/TRBV12-4,TGTGCCAGCAGTTTAGGCGGCGAAGGAGCTTTCTTT,CASSLGGEGAFF
TRBJ2-2,.,many,TRBV5-1,TGCGCCAGCAGCCCCACCCCCCCCGCGAACACCGGGGAGCTGTTTTTT,CASSPTPPANTGELFF
TRBJ1-2,.,.,TRBV4-3,TGCGCCAGCAGCCAAGACAAACAAAAAAACTATGGCTACACCTTC,CASSQDKQKNYGYTF
TRBJ1-2,.,.,TRBV10-3,TGTGCCATCAGTGAACAGGGCCCAGCTAACTATGGCTACACCTTC,CAISEQGPANYGYTF
TRBJ2-1,.,many,TRBV3-1,TGTGCCAGCAGCCAAGAAGGGACAGCCCTAGCGGCGGCGTTCTTC,CASSQEGTALAAAFF
TRBJ2-1,TRBD2,many,TRBV6-1,TGTGCCAGCACCCCACGAAGGGGGACTAGCGGGAGCGGTGAGCAGTTCTTC,CASTPRRGTSGSGEQFF
TRBJ2-5,.,many,TRBV27,TGTGCCAGCAGTTTTAGGGGGTCACGGACCCAGTACTTC,CASSFRGSRTQYF
TRBJ2-1,TRBD2,few,TRBV6-2/TRBV6-3,TGTGCCAGCAGTTACGGAGCGGGGGGCAATGAGCAGTTCTTC,CASSYGAGGNEQFF
TRBJ1-5,.,many,TRBV20-1,TGCAGTGCTAGAGATCGTCGGACAGATCCTTGGGCGGATCAGCCCCAGCATTTT,CSARDRRTDPWADQPQHF
TRBJ2-7,.,many,TRBV2,TGTGCCAGCAGTGATTGGGGGACAACCTACGAGCAGTACTTC,CASSDWGTTYEQYF
TRBJ2-7,.,.,TRBV5-1,TGCGCCAGCAGCTCTACAGCTGACGAGCAGTACTTC,CASSSTADEQYF
TRBJ1-2,.,many,TRBV11-2,TGTGCCAGCAGCCTAGAGACTTATGGCTACACCTTC,CASSLETYGYTF
TRBJ2-1,TRBD2,once,TRBV2,TGTGCCAGCAGTGAGATAGCGGGTCGGAGCTCCTACAATGAGCAGTTCTTC,CASSEIAGRSSYNEQFF
TRBJ2-1,TRBD1,.,TRBV3-1,TGTGCCAGCAGTCAACAGGGGGCTTACGAGCAGTTCTTC,CASSQQGAYEQFF